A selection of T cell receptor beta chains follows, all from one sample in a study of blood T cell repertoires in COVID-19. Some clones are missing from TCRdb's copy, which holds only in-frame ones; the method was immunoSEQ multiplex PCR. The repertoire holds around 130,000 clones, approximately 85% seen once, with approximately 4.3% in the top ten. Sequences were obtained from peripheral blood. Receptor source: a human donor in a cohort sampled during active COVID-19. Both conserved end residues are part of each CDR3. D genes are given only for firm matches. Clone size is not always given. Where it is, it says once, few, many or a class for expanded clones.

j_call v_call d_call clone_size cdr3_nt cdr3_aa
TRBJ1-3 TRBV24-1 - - TGTGCCACCAGTGACCTGAGGGGAAACACCATATATTTT CATSDLRGNTIYF
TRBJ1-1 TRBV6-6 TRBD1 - TGTGCCAGCAGGGTTGGGACAGGGCACACTGAAGCTTTCTTT CASRVGTGHTEAFF
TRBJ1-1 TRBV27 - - TGTGCCAGCAGTTCCCTGGGGGGTTCGATGAACACTGAAGCTTTCTTT CASSSLGGSMNTEAFF
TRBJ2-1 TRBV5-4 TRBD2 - TGTGCCAGCAGCTTCCGGACTAGCGGGGGGCAGCAGTTCTTC CASSFRTSGGQQFF
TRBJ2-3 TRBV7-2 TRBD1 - TGTGCCAGCAGCTTAGACAGGGGGCGCACAGATACGCAGTATTTT CASSLDRGRTDTQYF
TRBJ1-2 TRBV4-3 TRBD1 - TGCGCCAGCAGCCAAAGCGGGACAGGGGATCTCTCTGGCTACACCTTC CASSQSGTGDLSGYTF
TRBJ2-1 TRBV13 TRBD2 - TGTGCCAGCAGCCTTAGAAAAGGGACTAGCGGGGGCCTTAGCTCCTACAATGAGCAGTTCTTC CASSLRKGTSGGLSSYNEQFF
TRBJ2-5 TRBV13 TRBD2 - TGTGCCAGCAGCTTAGTACTAGCGGGGGGGCGGATGGAGACCCAGTACTTC CASSLVLAGGRMETQYF
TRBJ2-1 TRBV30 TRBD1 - TGTGCCTGGGGACAGGGGGCAACAAGAGGGGCTGATGAGCAGTTCTTC CAWGQGATRGADEQFF
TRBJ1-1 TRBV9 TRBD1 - TGTGCCAGCAGCGTAGTACCCTCGGGACAGGCCTCTGAAGCTTTCTTT CASSVVPSGQASEAFF
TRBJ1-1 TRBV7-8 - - TGTGCCAGCAGCTCGGACGGGGGGGGTGAAGCTTTCTTT CASSSDGGGEAFF
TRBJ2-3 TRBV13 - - TGTGCCAGCAGCTTAGACAGGGCTAGCACAGATACGCAGTATTTT CASSLDRASTDTQYF
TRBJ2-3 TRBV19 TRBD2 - TGTGCCAGTAGTCTCACTGGGGACTACCGGGGAGATACGCAGTATTTT CASSLTGDYRGDTQYF
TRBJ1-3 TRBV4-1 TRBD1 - TGCGCCAGCAGCCAAGATATTTGGGCCCGACAGGGGGTCGGAAACACCATATATTTT CASSQDIWARQGVGNTIYF
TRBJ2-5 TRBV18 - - TGTGCCAGCTCACCAGGGCAGCGGGAGACCCAGTACTTC CASSPGQRETQYF
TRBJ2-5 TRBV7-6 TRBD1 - TGTGCCAGCAGCCATAGTGATAGGGGGCTTCAAGAGACCCAGTACTTC CASSHSDRGLQETQYF
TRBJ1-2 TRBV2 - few TGTGCCAGCAGTGAAGGCGGGGAGAGCTATGGCTACACCTTC CASSEGGESYGYTF
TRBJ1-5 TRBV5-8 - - TGTGCCAGCAGCTTATGGGAGCAGCCCCAGCATTTT CASSLWEQPQHF
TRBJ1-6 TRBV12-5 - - TGTGCTAGTGGTTTGTCGACGGAGAATTCACCCCTCCACTTT CASGLSTENSPLHF
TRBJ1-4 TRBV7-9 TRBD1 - TGTGCCATTTCCGGGACAGTAAATGAAAAACTGTTTTTT CAISGTVNEKLFF
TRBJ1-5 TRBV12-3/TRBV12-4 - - TGTGCCAGCAGTTCAGGGGATCAGCCCCAGCATTTT CASSSGDQPQHF
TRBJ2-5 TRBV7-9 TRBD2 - TGTGCCAGCAGCTCGGGACTAAGAGGGACCCAGTACTTC CASSSGLRGTQYF
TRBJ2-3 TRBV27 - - TGTGCCAGCAGAGCCCGGGGGTTATTCACAGATACGCAGTATTTT CASRARGLFTDTQYF
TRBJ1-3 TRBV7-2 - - TGTGCCAGCAGCTTAGAGGGCAGGGTGTCTGGAAACACCATATATTTT CASSLEGRVSGNTIYF
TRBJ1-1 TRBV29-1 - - TGCAGTCTAATACAGTGCATGAACACTGAAGCTTTCTTT CSLIQCMNTEAFF
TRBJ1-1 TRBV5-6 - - TGTGCCAGCAGACTACAAGACACTGAAGCTTTCTTT CASRLQDTEAFF
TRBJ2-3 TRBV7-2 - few TGTGCCAGCAGCTTACAACAGGGTCTCACAGATACGCAGTATTTT CASSLQQGLTDTQYF
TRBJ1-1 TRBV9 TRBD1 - TGTGCCAGCAGCCAGGGACAGGGGGCGAACACTGAAGCTTTCTTT CASSQGQGANTEAFF
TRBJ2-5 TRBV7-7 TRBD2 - TGTGCTAGCAGCCGGCGGGGGGGCCTGGGGGAGACCCAGTACTTC CASSRRGGLGETQYF
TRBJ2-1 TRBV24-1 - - TGTGCCACCAGTGATGGGATGGGGGGTATATACAATGAGCAGTTCTTC CATSDGMGGIYNEQFF
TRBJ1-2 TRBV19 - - TGTGCCAGTAGTCTATACCGGTCGGCAGGTGGAGGCTACACCTTC CASSLYRSAGGGYTF
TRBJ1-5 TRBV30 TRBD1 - TGTGCCTGGAGTGCCCGCTGGGACAGGGGGCGAGGTCAGCCCCAGCATTTT CAWSARWDRGRGQPQHF
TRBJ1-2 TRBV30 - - TGTGCCTGGAGTCGACAGATTGACGGCTACACCTTC CAWSRQIDGYTF
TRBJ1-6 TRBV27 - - TGTGCCAGCAGTTTCCGTCCAAGAGATAATTCACCCCTCCACTTT CASSFRPRDNSPLHF
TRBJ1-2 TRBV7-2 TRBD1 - TGTGCCAGCAGCTTTACCCCAGGGGGTGTTAACTATGGCTACACCTTC CASSFTPGGVNYGYTF
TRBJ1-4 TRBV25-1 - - TGTGCCAGCAGTGCAATACAGTTACCCGGAGAAAAACTGTTTTTT CASSAIQLPGEKLFF
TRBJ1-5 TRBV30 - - TGTGCCTGGAGTGGGATGCTGACATCCAATCAGCCCCAGCATTTT CAWSGMLTSNQPQHF
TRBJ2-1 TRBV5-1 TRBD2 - TGCGCCAGCATCCTAACTAGCGGGACTGGCAATGAGCAGTTCTTC CASILTSGTGNEQFF
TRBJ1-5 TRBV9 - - TGTGCCAGCAGCGCACAACATAGCAATCAGCCCCAGCATTTT CASSAQHSNQPQHF
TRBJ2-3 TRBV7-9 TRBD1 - TGTGCCAGCAGCTACCGCTTGGACAGGAACCTCACAGATACGCAGTATTTT CASSYRLDRNLTDTQYF
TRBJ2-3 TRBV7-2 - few TGTGCCAGCGAGAAGGGAGCAGATACGCAGTATTTT CASEKGADTQYF